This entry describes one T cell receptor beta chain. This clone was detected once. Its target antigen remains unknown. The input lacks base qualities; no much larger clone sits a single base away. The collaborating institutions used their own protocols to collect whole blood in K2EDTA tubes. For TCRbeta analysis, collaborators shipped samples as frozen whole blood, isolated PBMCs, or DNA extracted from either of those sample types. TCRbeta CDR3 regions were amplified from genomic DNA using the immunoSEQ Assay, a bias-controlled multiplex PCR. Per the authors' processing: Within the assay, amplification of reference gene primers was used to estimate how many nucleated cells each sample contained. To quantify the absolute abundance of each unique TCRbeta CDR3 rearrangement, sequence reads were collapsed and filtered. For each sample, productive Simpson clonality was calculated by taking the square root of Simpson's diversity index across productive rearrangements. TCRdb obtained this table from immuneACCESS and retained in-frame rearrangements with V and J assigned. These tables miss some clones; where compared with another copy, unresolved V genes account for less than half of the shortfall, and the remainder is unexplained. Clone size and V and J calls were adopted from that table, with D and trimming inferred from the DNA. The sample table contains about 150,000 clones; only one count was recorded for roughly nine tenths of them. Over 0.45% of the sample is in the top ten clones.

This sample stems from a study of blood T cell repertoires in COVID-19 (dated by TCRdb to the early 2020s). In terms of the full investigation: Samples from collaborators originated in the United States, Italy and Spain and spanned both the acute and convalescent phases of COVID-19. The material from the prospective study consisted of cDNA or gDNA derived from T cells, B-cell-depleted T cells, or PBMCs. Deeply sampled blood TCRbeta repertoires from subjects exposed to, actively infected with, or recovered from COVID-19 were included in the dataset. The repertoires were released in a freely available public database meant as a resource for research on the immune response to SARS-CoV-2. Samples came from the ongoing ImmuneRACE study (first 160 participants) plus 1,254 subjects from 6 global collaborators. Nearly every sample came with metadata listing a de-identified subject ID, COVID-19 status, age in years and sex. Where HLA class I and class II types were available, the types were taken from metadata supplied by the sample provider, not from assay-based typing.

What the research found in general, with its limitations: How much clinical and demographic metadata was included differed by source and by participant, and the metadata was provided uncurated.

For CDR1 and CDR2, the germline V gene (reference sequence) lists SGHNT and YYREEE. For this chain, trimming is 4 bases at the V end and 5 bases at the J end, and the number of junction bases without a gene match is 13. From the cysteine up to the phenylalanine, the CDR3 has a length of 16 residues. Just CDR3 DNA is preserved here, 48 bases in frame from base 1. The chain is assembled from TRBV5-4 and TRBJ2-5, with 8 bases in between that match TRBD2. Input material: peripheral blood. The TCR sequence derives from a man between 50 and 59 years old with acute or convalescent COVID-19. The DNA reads TGTGCCAGCAGCCCCCGGGTAGCGGGGTCTCGTGAGACCCAGTACTTC. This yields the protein CASSPRVAGSRETQYF.